These 8 T cell receptor beta chains were sequenced from one sample in a study of blood T cell repertoires in COVID-19. Some clones are missing from TCRdb's copy, which holds only in-frame ones; the method was immunoSEQ multiplex PCR. This sample has roughly 100,000 clones, with around 87% found just once. The sample comprised peripheral blood. The origin of the receptors is a human donor in a cohort sampled during active COVID-19.

The chain carries TRBV28 and TRBJ1-4; the D is unclear. CDR1 is MDHEN, CDR2 SYDVKM, per germline. Trimming stripped 5 bases from V and 4 bases from J, with 17 bases between. The CDR3 runs 16 residues. In nucleotides, the CDR3 is TGTGCCAGCAGTCCCCCCGCGTCCGCGGGTAATGAAAAACTGTTTTTT. Translated: CASSPPASAGNEKLFF.

This chain links TRBV24-1 with TRBJ2-5; no definite D call. There are 12 residues in the CDR3. Germline values: CDR1 KGHDR, CDR2 SFDVKD. The V gene lost 3 bases and the J gene lost 4 bases, with 5 bases spanning the gap. The CDR3 DNA follows: TGTGCCACCAGTGATGCGGTAGAGACCCAGTACTTC. Its translation: CATSDAVETQYF.

The V and J genes are TRBV11-1 and TRBJ1-1, with 9 bases that match TRBD1. The V gene end was trimmed by 10 bases and the J gene end by 5 bases; junction bases not matched to a gene: 8. This CDR3 comprises 13 residues. Germline V CDR1 and CDR2: SGHAT, FQDESV (reference sequence). The CDR3 DNA is TGTGCCACCCAACAGGGGGCTGGTACTGAAGCTTTCTTT. Protein sequence: CATQQGAGTEAFF.

DNA for the CDR3: TGTGCCAGCAGCTACCTAGGCTCCTACGAGCAGTACTTC. Protein sequence: CASSYLGSYEQYF. The V gene is TRBV5-4, the J gene TRBJ2-7; no clear D. V shed 3 bases and J shed 0 bases, with 7 bases lying between them. Looked up from germline, CDR1 is SGHNT and CDR2 is YYREEE (reference sequence). This CDR3 is 13 amino acids long.

The chain is built from TRBV5-1 and TRBJ1-1; 7 bases are a match to TRBD1. CDR1 and CDR2 from the germline V gene are SGHRS and YFSETQ. Trimming cost V 3 bases and J 2 bases; bases outside gene matches: 10. CDR3 length equals 16 residues. The DNA of the CDR3 is TGCGCCAGCAGCTCAGGACAGGTTGTTGGAAACACTGAAGCTTTCTTT. This codes for CASSSGQVVGNTEAFF.

The J gene is TRBJ1-5, the V gene TRBV4-2; 7 bases match TRBD1. From germline, CDR1 is LGHNA and CDR2 YNFKEQ. V gave up 1 base and J gave up 5 bases; unmatched junction bases: 8. CDR3 length equals 16 residues. CDR3 loop: CASSQASRGPYQPQHF. In DNA form, the CDR3 reads TGTGCCAGCAGCCAAGCTTCGAGGGGGCCTTATCAGCCCCAGCATTTT.

The chain has TRBV11-3 and TRBJ1-5; D possibly corresponds to TRBD1 (6 bases). The CDR3 runs 15 residues. V was pared by 5 bases and J by 2 bases, with 13 bases between. Germline CDR1 and CDR2: SGHNT and YENEEA. CDR3 DNA sequence: TGTGCCAGCAGCCCGGGGGGGGCAGGCAATCAGCCCCAGCATTTT. Its protein product is CASSPGGAGNQPQHF. Variable domain in full (rest from reference TRBV11-3 and TRBJ1-5): EAGVVQSPRYKIIEKKQPVAFWCNPISGHNTLYWYLQNLGQGPELLIRYENEEAVDDSQLPKDRFSAERLKGVDSTLKIQPAELGDSAVYLCASSPGGAGNQPQHFGDGTRLSIL.

This chain uses TRBV10-3 with TRBJ2-3, with TRBD2 matching over 8 bases. From germline, CDR1 is ENHRY and CDR2 SYGVKD. V shed 6 bases, J shed 1 base, and the junction held 3 bases outside the gene matches. The CDR3 sequence is 14 residues long. CDR3 coding DNA: TGTGCCATCAGCGTGCGGGAGGGCACAGATACGCAGTATTTT. Amino acid sequence: CAISVREGTDTQYF.